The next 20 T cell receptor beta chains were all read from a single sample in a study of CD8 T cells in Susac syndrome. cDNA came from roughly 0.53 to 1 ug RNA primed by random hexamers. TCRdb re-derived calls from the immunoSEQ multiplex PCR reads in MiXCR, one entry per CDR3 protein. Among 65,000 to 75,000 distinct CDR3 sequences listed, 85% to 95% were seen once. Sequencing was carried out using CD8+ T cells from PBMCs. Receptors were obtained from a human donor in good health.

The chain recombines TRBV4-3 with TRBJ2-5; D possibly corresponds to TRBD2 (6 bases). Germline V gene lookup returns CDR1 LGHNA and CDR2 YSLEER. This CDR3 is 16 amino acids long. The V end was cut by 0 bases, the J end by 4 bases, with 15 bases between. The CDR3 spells CASSQDISTSRETQYF. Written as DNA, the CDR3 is TGCGCCAGCAGCCAAGATATCAGTACTAGCCGAGAGACCCAGTACTTC.

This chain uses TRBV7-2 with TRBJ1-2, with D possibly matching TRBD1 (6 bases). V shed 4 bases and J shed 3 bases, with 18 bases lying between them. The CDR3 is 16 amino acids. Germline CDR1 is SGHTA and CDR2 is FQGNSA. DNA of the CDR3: TGTGCCAGCAGCTCACCGGGAGGGGGGATATACTATGGCTACACCTTC. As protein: CASSSPGGGIYYGYTF.

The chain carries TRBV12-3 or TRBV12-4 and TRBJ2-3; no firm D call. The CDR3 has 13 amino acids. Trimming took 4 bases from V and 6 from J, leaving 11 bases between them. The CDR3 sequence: CASSSRSGDTQYF. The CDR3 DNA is TGTGCCAGCAGTTCACGGAGTGGTGATACGCAGTATTTT.

The CDR3 region is CASSLTGSPEAFF. The DNA for the CDR3 is TGTGCCAGCAGCTTAACAGGGAGCCCTGAAGCTTTCTTT. The V gene is TRBV7-2, the J gene TRBJ1-1, with a weak D call TRBD1 (6 bases). CDR3 length: 13 residues. Trimming shortened V by 2 bases and J by 6 bases, and 10 bases separated the two germline ends. Germline V gene sequence: CDR1 SGHTA, CDR2 FQGNSA.

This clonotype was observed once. The CDR3 DNA is TGTGCCACCAGTGATTTGGAGAGAACAGGGCCGGGCACCGGGGAGCTGTTTTTT. Its protein product is CATSDLERTGPGTGELFF. The chain carries TRBV24-1 and TRBJ2-2, with D perhaps matching TRBD1 (6 bases). CDR3 size: 18 residues. Germline lookup yields CDR1 KGHDR and CDR2 SFDVKD. Deletions cut 0 bases from V and 4 bases from J, with 17 bases between.

The CDR3 coding sequence is TGCGCCAGCAGCCTTAGCGGGGACACTGAAGCTTTCTTT. Residues: CASSLSGDTEAFF. V gene TRBV4-1 combines with J gene TRBJ1-1; D ambiguous. Germline CDR1 MGHRA, CDR2 YSYEKL. V was trimmed by 4 bases and J by 3 bases, leaving 9 bases between them. CDR3 size: 13 residues.

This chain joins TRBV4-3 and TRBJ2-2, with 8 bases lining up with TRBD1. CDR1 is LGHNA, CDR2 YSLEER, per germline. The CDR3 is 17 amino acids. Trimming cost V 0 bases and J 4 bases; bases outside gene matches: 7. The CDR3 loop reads CASSQDQGARGTGELFF. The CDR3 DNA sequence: TGCGCCAGCAGCCAAGATCAGGGGGCTCGGGGCACCGGGGAGCTGTTTTTT.

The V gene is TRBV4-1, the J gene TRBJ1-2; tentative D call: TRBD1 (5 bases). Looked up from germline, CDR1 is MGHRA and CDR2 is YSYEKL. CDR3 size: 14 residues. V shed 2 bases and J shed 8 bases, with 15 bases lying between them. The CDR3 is CASSQPSGGAGYTF. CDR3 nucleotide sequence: TGCGCCAGCAGCCAACCCTCTGGAGGGGCGGGCTACACCTTC.

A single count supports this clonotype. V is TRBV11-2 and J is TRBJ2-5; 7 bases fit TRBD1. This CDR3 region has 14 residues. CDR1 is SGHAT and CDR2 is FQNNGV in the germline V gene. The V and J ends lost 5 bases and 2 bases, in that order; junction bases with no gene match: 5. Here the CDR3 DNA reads TGTGCCAGCAGCACGGGACAGCTACAAGAGACCCAGTACTTC. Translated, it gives CASSTGQLQETQYF. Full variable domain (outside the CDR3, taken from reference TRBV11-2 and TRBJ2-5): EAGVAQSPRYKIIEKRQSVAFWCNPISGHATLYWYQQILGQGPKLLIQFQNNGVVDDSQLPKDRFSAERLKGVDSTLKIQPAKLEDSAVYLCASSTGQLQETQYFGPGTRLLVL.

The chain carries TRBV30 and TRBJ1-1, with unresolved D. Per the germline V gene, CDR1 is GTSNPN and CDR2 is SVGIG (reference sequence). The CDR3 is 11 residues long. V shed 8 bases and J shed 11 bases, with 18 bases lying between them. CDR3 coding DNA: TGTGCCGAGGAAGATGGGAAAGGGGCTTTCTTT. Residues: CAEEDGKGAFF.

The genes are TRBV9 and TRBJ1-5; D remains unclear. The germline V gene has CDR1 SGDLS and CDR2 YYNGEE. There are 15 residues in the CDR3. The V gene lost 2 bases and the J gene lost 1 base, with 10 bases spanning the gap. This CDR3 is CASSVGKDSNQPQHF. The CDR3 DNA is TGTGCCAGCAGCGTCGGAAAGGACAGCAATCAGCCCCAGCATTTT. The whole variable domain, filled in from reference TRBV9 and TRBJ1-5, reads DSGVTQTPKHLITATGQRVTLRCSPRSGDLSVYWYQQSLDQGLQFLIQYYNGEERAKGNILERFSAQQFPDLHSELNLSSLELGDSALYFCASSVGKDSNQPQHFGDGTRLSIL.

CDR3: CASSFVGGADTQYF. In nucleotides, the CDR3 is TGTGCCAGCAGTTTCGTAGGAGGAGCAGATACGCAGTATTTT. The gene calls are TRBV28 and TRBJ2-3, with D possibly being TRBD2 (5 bases). Germline V gene sequence: CDR1 MDHEN, CDR2 SYDVKM. The CDR3 is 14 residues long. V was pared by 3 bases and J by 4 bases, with 11 bases between.

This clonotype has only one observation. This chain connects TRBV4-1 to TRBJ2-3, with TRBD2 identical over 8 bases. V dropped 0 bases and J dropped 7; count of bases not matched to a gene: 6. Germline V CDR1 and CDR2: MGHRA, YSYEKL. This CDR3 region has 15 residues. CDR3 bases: TGCGCCAGCAGCCAAGATGTACTAGCGGCACATACGCAGTATTTT. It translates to CASSQDVLAAHTQYF.

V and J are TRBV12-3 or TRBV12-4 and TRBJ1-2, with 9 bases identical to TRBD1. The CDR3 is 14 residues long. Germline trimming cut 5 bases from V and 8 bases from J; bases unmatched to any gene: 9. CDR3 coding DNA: TGTGCCAGCAGTGCACCCCCGGGACAGGGAGGCTACACCTTC. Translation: CASSAPPGQGGYTF.

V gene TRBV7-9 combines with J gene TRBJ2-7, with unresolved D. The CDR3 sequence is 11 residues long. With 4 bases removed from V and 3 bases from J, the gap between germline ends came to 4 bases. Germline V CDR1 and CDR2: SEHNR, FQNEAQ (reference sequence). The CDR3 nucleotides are TGTGCCAGCAGCTCCGACTACGAGCAGTACGTC. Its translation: CASSSDYEQYV.

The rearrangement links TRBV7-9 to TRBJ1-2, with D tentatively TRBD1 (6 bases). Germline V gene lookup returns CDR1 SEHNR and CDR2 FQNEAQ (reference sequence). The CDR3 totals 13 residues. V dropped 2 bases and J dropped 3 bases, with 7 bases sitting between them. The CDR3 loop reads CASSLSGDYGYTF. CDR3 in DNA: TGTGCCAGCAGCTTATCAGGGGACTATGGCTACACCTTC.

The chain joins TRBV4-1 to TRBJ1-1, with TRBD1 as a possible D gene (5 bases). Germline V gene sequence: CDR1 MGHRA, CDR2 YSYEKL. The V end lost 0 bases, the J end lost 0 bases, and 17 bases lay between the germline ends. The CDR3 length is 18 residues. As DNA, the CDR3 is TGCGCCAGCAGCCAAGAATTCGCGGCAGGGCTAATGAACACTGAAGCTTTCTTT. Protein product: CASSQEFAAGLMNTEAFF.

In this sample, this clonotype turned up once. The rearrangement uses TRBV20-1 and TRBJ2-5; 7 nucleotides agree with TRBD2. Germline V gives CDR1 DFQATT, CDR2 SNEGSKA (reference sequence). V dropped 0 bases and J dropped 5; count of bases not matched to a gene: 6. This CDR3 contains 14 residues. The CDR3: CSAREAGVRETQYF. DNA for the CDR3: TGCAGTGCTAGAGAGGCGGGGGTGCGGGAGACCCAGTACTTC.

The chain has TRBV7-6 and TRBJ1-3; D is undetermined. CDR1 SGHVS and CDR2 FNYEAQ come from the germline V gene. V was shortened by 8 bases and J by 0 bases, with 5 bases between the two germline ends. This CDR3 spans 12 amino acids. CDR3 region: CASGFSGNTIYF. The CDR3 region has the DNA TGTGCCAGCGGGTTCTCTGGAAACACCATATATTTT.

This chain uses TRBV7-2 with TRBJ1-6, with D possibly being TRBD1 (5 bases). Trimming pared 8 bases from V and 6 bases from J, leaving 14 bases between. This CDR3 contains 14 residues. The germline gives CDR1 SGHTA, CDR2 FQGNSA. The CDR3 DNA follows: TGTGCCAGCGGCCAGGGTCCGGGTAATTCACCCCTCCACTTT. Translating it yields CASGQGPGNSPLHF.